Only one count was recorded for the clone carrying this T cell receptor (beta chain). These data belong to a study of blood T cell repertoires in COVID-19. Background on the study: Both acute and convalescent COVID-19 samples were obtained from the United States, Italy and Spain. Sample material is recorded as cDNA or gDNA derived from T cells, B-cell-depleted T cells, or PBMCs.

Authors' data handling: Using reference gene primer amplification, nucleated cell counts were estimated. Sequencing was performed with immunoSEQ multiplex PCR; in TCRdb, only in-frame clones are kept and a portion is missing. That table supplies the V and J calls and clone size; D and trimming were determined from the DNA. This sample has tens of thousands of clones, with 70% to 90% found just once. The TCR sequence derives from a human donor in a cohort sampled during active COVID-19. The sequencing input was peripheral blood.

The CDR3 DNA sequence: TGTGCCAGCAGCCCCGGACTACCCTACGAGCAGTACTTC. As protein: CASSPGLPYEQYF. The gene calls are TRBV7-3 and TRBJ2-7; TRBD2 is a possible D gene (6 bases). Germline lookup yields CDR1 SGHTA and CDR2 FQGTGA. There are 13 residues in the CDR3. Trimming stripped 5 bases from V and 2 bases from J, with 10 bases between.